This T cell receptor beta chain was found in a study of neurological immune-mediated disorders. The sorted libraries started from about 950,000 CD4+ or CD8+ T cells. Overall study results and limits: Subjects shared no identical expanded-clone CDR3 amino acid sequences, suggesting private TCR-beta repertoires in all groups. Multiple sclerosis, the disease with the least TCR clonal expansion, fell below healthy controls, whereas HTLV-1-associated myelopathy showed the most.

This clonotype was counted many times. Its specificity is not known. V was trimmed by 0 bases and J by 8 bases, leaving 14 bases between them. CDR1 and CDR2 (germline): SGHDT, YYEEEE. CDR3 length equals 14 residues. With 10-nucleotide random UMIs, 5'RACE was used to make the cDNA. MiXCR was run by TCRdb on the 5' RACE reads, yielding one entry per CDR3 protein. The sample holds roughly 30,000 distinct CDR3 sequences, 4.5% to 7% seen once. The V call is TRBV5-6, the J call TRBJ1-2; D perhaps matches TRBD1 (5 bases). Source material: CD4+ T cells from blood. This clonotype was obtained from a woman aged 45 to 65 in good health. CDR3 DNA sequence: TGTGCCAGCAGCTTGGGCGCCAGGGAGAGGGGCTACACCTTC. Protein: CASSLGARERGYTF.